These T cell receptor beta chains were read from a single sample in a study of blood T cells in healthy people across ages. MiXCR was run by TCRdb on the 5' RACE reads, yielding one entry per CDR3 protein. Of some 1.5 million distinct CDR3 sequences in the sample, around 40% were seen once. The sequencing sample was made of blood. These receptors were collected from a woman aged 18-35 years in good health. Both conserved end residues are part of each CDR3. A D gene is named only where the DNA matches it firmly. Part of the rows lack a size; the others show once, few, many or a class for expanded clones.

abundance,v_gene,j_gene,d_gene,CDR3aa,CDR3nt
few,TRBV20-1,TRBJ1-2,.,CSAREGNHYGYTF,TGCAGTGCTAGGGAGGGGAACCACTATGGCTACACCTTC
.,TRBV5-1,TRBJ2-3,.,CASSFERVADTQYF,TGCGCCAGCAGCTTTGAGCGGGTCGCAGATACGCAGTATTTT
.,TRBV28,TRBJ1-2,TRBD1,CAILLGGQGGYGYTF,TGTGCCATCCTGCTTGGGGGACAGGGGGGGTATGGCTACACCTTC
.,TRBV20-1,TRBJ2-5,TRBD2,CSARDRGALAGGRFQETQYF,TGCAGTGCTAGAGATCGGGGGGCTCTAGCGGGAGGAAGGTTCCAAGAGACCCAGTACTTC
.,TRBV12-5,TRBJ2-3,.,CASGRGSGTDTQYF,TGTGCTAGTGGCAGGGGATCTGGGACAGATACGCAGTATTTT
few,TRBV21-1,TRBJ2-1,.,CASSTTDRRGENEQFF,TGTGCCAGCAGCACCACTGACAGGCGGGGCGAGAATGAGCAGTTCTTC
.,TRBV29-1,TRBJ2-1,.,CSVARGSYNEQFF,TGCAGCGTTGCTCGGGGCTCCTACAATGAGCAGTTCTTC
.,TRBV4-1,TRBJ2-1,TRBD2,CASSQEGGRGSYNEQFF,TGCGCCAGCAGCCAAGAAGGCGGGAGAGGCTCCTACAATGAGCAGTTCTTC
.,TRBV4-2,TRBJ1-5,TRBD1,CASSPGGTVSNQPQHF,TGTGCCAGCAGCCCGGGGGGGACAGTTAGCAATCAGCCCCAGCATTTT
.,TRBV20-1,TRBJ2-7,TRBD2,CSARGTSGTSSYEQYF,TGCAGTGCTAGAGGGACTAGCGGGACTAGCTCCTACGAGCAGTACTTC
few,TRBV5-1,TRBJ1-5,.,CASSSTPGQANQPQHF,TGCGCCAGCAGCTCAACACCGGGACAAGCCAATCAGCCCCAGCATTTT
.,TRBV7-9,TRBJ2-5,.,CASSFFENEQYF,TGTGCCAGCAGCTTCTTCGAGAATGAGCAGTACTTC
.,TRBV29-1,TRBJ1-5,.,CSVLESNQPQHF,TGCAGCGTTTTAGAAAGCAATCAGCCCCAGCATTTT
few,TRBV15,TRBJ2-7,.,CATSRDRFQGPEQYF,TGTGCCACCAGCAGAGATCGATTCCAGGGACCCGAGCAGTACTTC
.,TRBV20-1,TRBJ2-1,TRBD2,CSAINSGRPRGEQFF,TGCAGTGCCATTAATAGCGGGAGGCCCCGGGGTGAGCAGTTCTTC
.,TRBV4-1,TRBJ2-7,.,CASSQDTGLLLGQYF,TGCGCCAGCAGCCAAGATACCGGCCTTTTGCTGGGGCAGTACTTC
.,TRBV19,TRBJ2-2,TRBD2,CASSAGRALNTNTGELFF,TGTGCCAGTAGCGCGGGGAGGGCCCTGAATACGAACACCGGGGAGCTGTTTTTT
.,TRBV25-1,TRBJ1-2,.,CASGGPKEPTF,TGTGCCAGCGGGGGACCTAAAGAGCCCACCTTC
few,TRBV9,TRBJ2-3,TRBD2,CASSVEVLADTQYF,TGTGCCAGCAGCGTAGAGGTACTAGCGGATACGCAGTATTTT
.,TRBV29-1,TRBJ2-2,.,CSASYPGGELFF,TGCAGCGCCTCTTATCCCGGCGGGGAGCTGTTTTTT
.,TRBV12-3/TRBV12-4,TRBJ2-7,TRBD1,CASSPLRDSTYEQYF,TGTGCCAGCAGCCCCCTCCGGGACAGTACCTACGAGCAGTACTTC
.,TRBV15,TRBJ1-2,TRBD1,CATSIGQGLYGYTF,TGTGCCACCAGCATCGGACAGGGCCTCTATGGCTACACCTTC
few,TRBV3-1,TRBJ2-7,TRBD2,CASSQESVASGGHSYEQYF,TGTGCCAGCAGCCAAGAAAGTGTGGCTAGCGGGGGCCACTCCTACGAGCAGTACTTC
.,TRBV20-1,TRBJ2-1,TRBD1,CSAPSPGQSYNEQFF,TGCAGTGCCCCATCCCCGGGACAGTCCTACAATGAGCAGTTCTTC
few,TRBV24-1,TRBJ2-5,.,CATSDPETQYF,TGTGCCACCAGTGACCCCGAGACCCAGTACTTC
.,TRBV7-9,TRBJ1-1,.,CASSGGRNLNTEALF,TGTGCCAGCAGCGGGGGACGGAACCTGAACACTGAAGCTTTATTT
.,TRBV13,TRBJ2-1,TRBD2,CASSDGTSGATAKQFF,TGTGCCAGCAGCGATGGGACTAGCGGGGCTACGGCTAAGCAGTTCTTC
few,TRBV10-3,TRBJ2-7,TRBD2,CAISESARLAGYEQYF,TGTGCCATCAGTGAGTCTGCTCGACTAGCGGGCTACGAGCAGTACTTC
.,TRBV12-3/TRBV12-4,TRBJ2-7,TRBD2,CASSLRSGGQYF,TGTGCCAGCAGTTTGAGGTCGGGAGGGCAGTACTTC
.,TRBV2,TRBJ2-2,.,CASRITGELFF,TGTGCCAGCAGGATAACCGGGGAGCTGTTTTTT
few,TRBV12-3/TRBV12-4,TRBJ2-2,.,CASSFDTGELFF,TGTGCCAGCAGTTTCGACACCGGGGAGCTGTTTTTT
.,TRBV9,TRBJ1-2,.,CASSHTRDFGVDSGYTF,TGTGCCAGCAGCCACACCCGGGATTTTGGGGTCGACTCTGGCTACACCTTC
.,TRBV6-2/TRBV6-3,TRBJ1-1,.,CASRTRVEAFF,TGTGCCAGCAGGACAAGGGTTGAAGCTTTCTTT
many,TRBV6-1,TRBJ1-6,.,CASSRGATTSSYNSPLHF,TGTGCCAGCAGCCGAGGGGCGACTACTAGCTCCTATAATTCACCCCTCCACTTT
.,TRBV29-1,TRBJ2-3,.,CSVELLKWGTAATPFTDTQYF,TGCAGCGTTGAACTCTTGAAGTGGGGGACTGCTGCGACCCCTTTCACAGATACGCAGTATTTT
.,TRBV7-9,TRBJ1-1,.,CASSLGIGNLNTEAFF,TGTGCCAGCAGCTTAGGCATCGGAAACTTGAACACTGAAGCTTTCTTT
.,TRBV20-1,TRBJ1-6,.,CSARQAPSSYNSPLHF,TGCAGTGCTAGACAGGCCCCGAGCTCCTATAATTCACCCCTCCACTTT
few,TRBV3-1,TRBJ2-3,.,CASSPGTAPDTQYF,TGTGCCAGCAGCCCCGGGACCGCACCAGATACGCAGTATTTT
.,TRBV13,TRBJ1-1,.,CASSEILVGRMNTEAFF,TGTGCCAGCAGCGAAATTCTGGTGGGGCGCATGAACACTGAAGCTTTCTTT
.,TRBV20-1,TRBJ1-1,.,CSAVDPKGGNTEAFF,TGCAGTGCTGTTGACCCGAAGGGAGGGAACACTGAAGCTTTCTTT
.,TRBV12-3/TRBV12-4,TRBJ1-2,.,CASSRNADSNYGYTF,TGTGCCAGCAGTAGAAATGCTGACAGTAACTATGGCTACACCTTC
once,TRBV7-9,TRBJ2-7,.,CASSLARLNQHEQYF,TGTGCCAGCAGCTTAGCCCGACTAAATCAACATGAGCAGTACTTC
few,TRBV20-1,TRBJ1-2,.,CSAAFNGYTF,TGCAGTGCGGCCTTTAATGGCTACACCTTC
.,TRBV5-6,TRBJ2-7,.,CASSSGPLAATYEQYF,TGTGCCAGCAGCTCGGGGCCACTAGCTGCCACCTACGAGCAGTACTTC
few,TRBV7-2,TRBJ2-5,.,CASSSSGPGGTQYF,TGTGCCAGCAGCTCCAGCGGGCCCGGGGGGACCCAGTACTTC
.,TRBV6-6,TRBJ2-7,.,CASSYSWANEQYF,TGTGCCAGCAGTTACTCGTGGGCCAATGAGCAGTACTTC
.,TRBV7-2,TRBJ2-5,TRBD1,CASSERQGAETQYF,TGTGCCAGCAGCGAAAGACAGGGGGCCGAGACCCAGTACTTC
.,TRBV4-3,TRBJ2-3,.,CASSQDGRGSSTDTQYF,TGCGCCAGCAGCCAAGATGGGCGGGGCTCTAGCACAGATACGCAGTATTTT
.,TRBV10-2,TRBJ1-2,.,CASSLRERGYTF,TGCGCCAGCAGCCTTCGAGAGCGTGGCTACACCTTC
few,TRBV4-3,TRBJ2-5,.,CASSQEGGGSETQYF,TGCGCCAGCAGCCAAGAGGGAGGGGGTTCGGAGACCCAGTACTTC
.,TRBV28,TRBJ2-7,.,CASSSDPPGYEQYF,TGTGCCAGCAGTTCGGACCCCCCGGGCTACGAGCAGTACTTC
.,TRBV7-9,TRBJ1-6,TRBD1,CASSYVPGQGISPLHF,TGTGCCAGCAGCTACGTGCCGGGACAGGGTATTTCACCCCTCCACTTT
.,TRBV20-1,TRBJ2-7,TRBD1,CSAAGTGVYNEQYF,TGCAGTGCTGCCGGGACAGGGGTTTACAATGAGCAGTACTTC
few,TRBV7-9,TRBJ1-1,.,CASSLDWVGAFF,TGTGCCAGCAGCTTAGACTGGGTTGGAGCTTTCTTT
few,TRBV7-3,TRBJ2-1,.,CASSKRGRGMTYNEQFF,TGTGCCAGCAGCAAAAGGGGTCGCGGGATGACATACAATGAGCAGTTCTTC
.,TRBV15,TRBJ2-3,TRBD2,CATSREGGTTDTQYF,TGTGCCACCAGCAGAGAGGGAGGGACTACAGATACGCAGTATTTT
few,TRBV6-5,TRBJ1-6,.,CASSYAAQNSYNSPLHF,TGTGCCAGCAGTTACGCGGCCCAAAACTCCTATAATTCACCCCTCCACTTT
.,TRBV2,TRBJ2-1,TRBD2,CASKRGAFNEQFF,TGTGCCAGCAAGCGGGGGGCCTTCAATGAGCAGTTCTTC
few,TRBV12-3/TRBV12-4,TRBJ1-2,.,CASSLWARGDYGYTF,TGTGCCAGCAGTTTGTGGGCGCGAGGGGACTATGGCTACACCTTC
many,TRBV6-5,TRBJ2-7,.,CASSYRGSYEQYF,TGTGCCAGCAGTTACCGGGGATCCTACGAGCAGTACTTC